A selection of T cell receptor beta chains follows, all from one sample in a study of T-cell memory formation after mild COVID-19. In TCRdb, the 5' RACE reads were re-called with MiXCR into one record per CDR3 protein. The table shows roughly 250,000 distinct CDR3 sequences, with 16% occurring only once. The sequencing sample was made of PBMCs or a T cell subset sorted from them (not recorded which). All receptors come from a man younger than 35 who had mild COVID-19 (a few samples of this study predate the infection). Cell type and time point are not known. Each CDR3 is given without its conserved first and last residue.

J,V,CDR3
TRBJ2-7,TRBV9,ASSVEAMPAYEQY
TRBJ2-1,TRBV29-1,SVEGPPGAYNEQF
TRBJ1-1,TRBV5-6,ASSPRWGFEAF
TRBJ1-6,TRBV2,ASRDRGSPLH
TRBJ2-1,TRBV11-3,ASSIGTSHNSYNEQF
TRBJ2-3,TRBV12-3/TRBV12-4,ASSLFQSLGTDTQY
TRBJ2-3,TRBV5-1,ASSALGGSPNTQY
TRBJ1-6,TRBV7-2,ASSLTWPDSPLH
TRBJ1-2,TRBV12-3/TRBV12-4,ASSLSGGGYGYT
TRBJ1-2,TRBV27,ASSLGQASTGYT
TRBJ2-1,TRBV6-5,ASRPLAGSYNEQF
TRBJ1-1,TRBV7-2,ASSLETGDTEAF
TRBJ1-2,TRBV5-1,ASSSPAYGTGGYT
TRBJ1-1,TRBV5-1,ASSLSGTDMNTEAF
TRBJ2-1,TRBV5-1,ASSLQGSSYNEQF
TRBJ2-7,TRBV3-1,ASTRTSSHEQY
TRBJ1-4,TRBV6-5,ASSYSSRADEKLF
TRBJ2-7,TRBV7-8,ASSLAAGSYEQY
TRBJ2-3,TRBV5-1,ASRRTADTQY
TRBJ2-3,TRBV7-8,ASSLPPGTNPY
TRBJ2-7,TRBV6-6,ASSYEPYEQY
TRBJ1-2,TRBV7-2,ASSLGRDRGAGYT
TRBJ2-7,TRBV5-1,ASSWTGPTYEQY
TRBJ2-5,TRBV7-2,ASSSGQGVGETQY
TRBJ1-1,TRBV7-8,ASSLVTGGWTEAF
TRBJ2-7,TRBV29-1,SVVQNNAYEQY
TRBJ2-7,TRBV7-2,ASSWGRLTYEQY
TRBJ2-7,TRBV11-2,ASSPEDVVYEQY
TRBJ1-2,TRBV4-2,ASSQEVYGYT
TRBJ2-3,TRBV7-2,ASSLAEDRGHDTQY